This T cell receptor (beta chain) was profiled in a study of OX40 agonist ivuxolimab in advanced cancers. General study results and limits: On average, a greater number of expanded clones characterised CD8+ T cells relative to CD4+.

Worth noting for this clone: The antigen is unknown.

Systemic immunosuppression or a history of autoimmune disease excluded patients. Collection of blood occurred at baseline, at cycle 4 day 1, and at cycle 7 day 1. CDR1 is SGHTA and CDR2 is FQGNSA in the germline V gene. V lost 4 bases and J lost 4; bases outside the gene matches: 2. The CDR3 has 13 residues. Generated by immunoSEQ multiplex PCR, the TCRdb table keeps only in-frame clones and is missing some. This sample has around 25,000 clones, with approximately 86% found just once. The sequence was obtained from an adult with an advanced solid tumor such as melanoma, head and neck, liver or kidney cancer. The sequences come from CD4+ or CD8+ T cells sorted from blood, collected in a trial of the OX40 agonist ivuxolimab. This chain connects TRBV7-2 to TRBJ2-7; 9 nucleotides line up with TRBD2. The CDR3 here is CASSWGLAYEQYF. The CDR3 region has the DNA TGTGCCAGCAGCTGGGGACTAGCTTACGAGCAGTACTTC.